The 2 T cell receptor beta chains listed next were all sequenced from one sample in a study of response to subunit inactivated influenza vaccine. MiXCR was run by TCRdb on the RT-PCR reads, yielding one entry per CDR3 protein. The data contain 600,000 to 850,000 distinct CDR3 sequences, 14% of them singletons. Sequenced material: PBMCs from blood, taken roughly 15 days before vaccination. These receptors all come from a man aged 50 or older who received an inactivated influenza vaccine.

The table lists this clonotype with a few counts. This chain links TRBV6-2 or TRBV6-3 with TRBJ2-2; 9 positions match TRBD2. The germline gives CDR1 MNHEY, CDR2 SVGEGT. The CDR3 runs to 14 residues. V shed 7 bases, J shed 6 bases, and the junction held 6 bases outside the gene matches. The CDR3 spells CASTPSGKSGELFF. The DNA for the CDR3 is TGTGCCAGCACCCCTAGCGGGAAGTCCGGGGAGCTGTTTTTT.

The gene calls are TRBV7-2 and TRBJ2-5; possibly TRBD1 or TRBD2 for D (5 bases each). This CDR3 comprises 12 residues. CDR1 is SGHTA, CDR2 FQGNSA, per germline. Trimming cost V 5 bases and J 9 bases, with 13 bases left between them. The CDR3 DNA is TGTGCCAGCAGCCAAGGGGAGTCGCCCCAGTACTTC. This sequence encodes CASSQGESPQYF.